These 15 T cell receptor beta chains originate from one sample sequenced in a study of CD8+CD57+ T cells in acquired aplastic anemia. Those patients picked for sequencing had displayed CD8+CD57+ cell expansion on flow cytometry. Genomic DNA was employed as the template in profiling TCR beta VDJ and CDR3. Using its own MiXCR run on the reads, TCRdb lists one record per CDR3 protein. The table includes roughly 250,000 distinct CDR3 sequences, 65% to 90% detected once. Sequenced sample: sorted CD4+, CD8+, or CD8+CD57+ T cells (not recorded which) from PBMCs. The source of these receptors is a human donor with aplastic anemia.

The rearrangement uses TRBV14 and TRBJ1-1; 7 nucleotides line up with TRBD1. The CDR3 length is 15 residues. CDR1 is SGHDN, CDR2 FVKESK, per germline. Trimming at V came to 5 bases and at J to 8 bases, leaving 14 bases not matched to a gene. CDR3 nucleotide sequence: TGTGCCAGCAGCTTAGATCTGACAGGGAATGAGGAAGCTTTCTTT. Translated: CASSLDLTGNEEAFF.

The chain employs TRBV5-4 and TRBJ1-2; D not certain. Trimming took off 3 bases at V and 11 bases at J, with 23 bases between the two ends. Germline loops: CDR1 SGHNT, CDR2 YYREEE (reference sequence). This CDR3 spans 15 amino acids. Here the CDR3 DNA reads TGTGCCAGCAGCTGTGGTAGCGGGTCAAACTGTTCTTACACCTTC. Translation gives CASSCGSGSNCSYTF.

Points on this clonotype: At one boundary the junction diverges from the germline segment, which might be a read error. The CDR3 nucleotides read TGTGCCAGCAGTGATGGGTCGGTTCCTGAGCAGTTTTTC. Its protein product is CASSDGSVPEQFF. The V call is TRBV9, the J call TRBJ2-1; D unclear. Germline CDR1 reads SGDLS; CDR2 reads YYNGEE. The CDR3 is 13 residues long.

About this clonotype: An end of the junction does not agree with germline; a read error may underlie this. V usage is TRBV7-3 and J usage is TRBJ2-3; 10 bases align to TRBD2. The CDR3 is 14 residues long. Germline values: CDR1 SGHTA, CDR2 FQGTGA. The CDR3 bases are TGTGCCAGCACCCTAGCGGGGGTCCCCTATACGCAGTACTTT. This translates into CASTLAGVPYTQYF.

The chain is built from TRBV9 and TRBJ2-1; D may match TRBD1 or TRBD2 (6 bases each). The germline V gene has CDR1 SGDLS and CDR2 YYNGEE. CDR3 length: 15 residues. V dropped 9 bases and J dropped 7 bases, with 23 bases sitting between them. For the CDR3, the DNA is TGTGCCACCAGGGGAGGTAGACAAGGGGCGAATGAGCAGTTCTTC. Protein: CATRGGRQGANEQFF. The whole variable domain, filled in from reference TRBV9 and TRBJ2-1, reads DSGVTQTPKHLITATGQRVTLRCSPRSGDLSVYWYQQSLDQGLQFLIQYYNGEERAKGNILERFSAQQFPDLHSELNLSSLELGDSALYFCATRGGRQGANEQFFGPGTRLTVL.

Worth noting for this clonotype: The CDR3 ends on some other residue instead of the conserved phenylalanine or tryptophan, so this is likely a read error. No DNA is shown, since the ends of the CDR3 on it are uncertain; the CDR3 is the one TCRdb lists. The chain recombines TRBV7-9 with TRBJ2-3; the D call TRBD1 from the table was never checked on the DNA. The CDR3 spans 13 residues, counting both ends. CDR1 and CDR2 (germline): SEHNR, FQNEAQ (reference sequence). The CDR3 loop reads CASSLGDSNETQY.

The chain links TRBV7-6 to TRBJ2-5, with no clear D. CDR3 length: 15 residues. V was pared by 0 bases and J by 9 bases, with 17 bases between. From germline, CDR1 is SGHVS and CDR2 FNYEAQ. The CDR3 is CASSLARGTKAPQYF. CDR3 coding DNA: TGTGCCAGCAGCTTAGCCCGCGGTACAAAAGCGCCCCAGTACTTC.

With respect to this clonotype: No conserved phenylalanine or tryptophan ends this CDR3, so it is likely a read error. It is unclear where the CDR3 begins or ends on the DNA, so no DNA is shown, and the CDR3 is as TCRdb lists it. The V gene is TRBV2, the J gene TRBJ2-5; the DNA was not used to check the table's D call, TRBD2. Both ends counted, the CDR3 spans 15 residues. Germline V CDR1 and CDR2: SNHLY, FYNNEI. CDR3 sequence: CASGASGTWGETFYS.

Comment on this clonotype: Germline and junction disagree at one end, which may indicate a read error. The V gene is TRBV7-9, the J gene TRBJ2-5, with D possibly matching TRBD2 (5 bases). From germline, CDR1 is SEHNR and CDR2 FQNEAQ (reference sequence). This CDR3 region has 14 residues. CDR3 protein: CATSSVGLQETQYF. The DNA of the CDR3 is TGTGCCACCAGCTCCGTCGGACTCCAAGAGACCCAGTACTTC. Together with reference TRBV7-9 and TRBJ2-5, the CDR3 gives the full variable domain: DTGVSQNPRHKITKRGQNVTFRCDPISEHNRLYWYRQTLGQGPEFLTYFQNEAQLEKSRLLSDRFSAERPKGSFSTLEIQRTEQGDSAMYLCATSSVGLQETQYFGPGTRLLVL.

Regarding this clonotype: At one boundary the junction diverges from the germline segment, which might be a read error. This chain joins TRBV5-6 and TRBJ2-5; possible D gene TRBD2, 6 bases. Germline CDR1 and CDR2: SGHDT and YYEEEE. This CDR3 is 14 amino acids long. CDR3 in amino acids: CATSLGGQQETQYF. Here the CDR3 DNA reads TGTGCCACCAGCTTGGGGGGTCAGCAAGAGACCCAGTACTTC.

The chain employs TRBV11-1 and TRBJ2-1, with TRBD2 identical over 10 bases. The CDR3 extends over 16 amino acids. Per the germline V gene, CDR1 is SGHAT and CDR2 is FQDESV (reference sequence). In nucleotides, the CDR3 is TGTGCTCGCAGCTTCCAAAGAAGCGGGGGGGGGCATGAGCAGTTCTTC. Amino acids: CARSFQRSGGGHEQFF. Full variable domain (outside the CDR3, taken from reference TRBV11-1 and TRBJ2-1): EAEVAQSPRYKITEKSQAVAFWCDPISGHATLYWYRQILGQGPELLVQFQDESVVDDSQLPKDRFSAERLKGVDSTLKIQPAELGDSAMYLCARSFQRSGGGHEQFFGPGTRLTVL.

The CDR3: CASSMPQGAYNQYFF. The CDR3 nucleotides are TGTGCCAGCAGCATGCCACAGGGGGCCTACAATCAGTACTTCTTC. The genes are TRBV7-2 and TRBJ2-1; 9 bases are shared with TRBD1. The CDR3 is 15 amino acids. Germline lookup yields CDR1 SGHTA and CDR2 FQGNSA. Trimming removed 5 bases from V and 16 bases from J; junction bases left unmatched: 18.

A word on this clonotype: The junction does not match germline at one end; this may be a read error. CDR3 loop: CASSVDGGPLKEKFF. In DNA, the CDR3 is TGTGCCAGTAGCGTAGATGGCGGACCCCTGAAGGAGAAGTTCTTC. The rearrangement links TRBV9 to TRBJ2-1; possible D gene TRBD2, 5 bases. The length of the CDR3 is 15 residues. Germline V gene sequence: CDR1 SGDLS, CDR2 YYNGEE.

The rearrangement links TRBV7-9 to TRBJ2-1, with D unclear. V was shortened by 2 bases and J by 12 bases, with 23 bases between the two germline ends. The CDR3 runs to 16 residues. Germline CDR1 is SEHNR and CDR2 is FQNEAQ (reference sequence). CDR3 DNA sequence: TGTGCCAGCAGCTTACTTGCAGATACGCAGAATTTTGGGCAGTTCTTC. Its translation is CASSLLADTQNFGQFF.

This clonotype was counted only a few times. A read error is likely, as this CDR3 ends without the conserved phenylalanine or tryptophan. Because the CDR3's place on the DNA is in doubt, the DNA is left out and the CDR3 is given as listed by TCRdb. This rearrangement joins TRBV7-9 to TRBJ2-3; no DNA check was done on the table's D call, TRBD2. The CDR3 is made up of 13 amino acids, end residues included. Germline lookup yields CDR1 SEHNR and CDR2 FQNEAQ (reference sequence). CDR3 sequence reads: CASSFERSGGHDV.